A single sample is the source of the 15 T cell receptor beta chains below, sequenced in a study of blood T cell repertoires in COVID-19. Produced via immunoSEQ multiplex PCR; TCRdb's table is partial and in-frame only. The data hold about 150,000 clones, with roughly 88% observed a single time. The sample consisted of peripheral blood. Receptors originate from an elderly man with COVID-19, enrolled during active disease.

The rearrangement uses TRBV27 and TRBJ1-1; TRBD1 agrees at 8 bases. The CDR3 is 13 amino acids. Trimming at V came to 6 bases and at J to 4 bases, leaving 4 bases not matched to a gene. Looked up from germline, CDR1 is MNHEY and CDR2 is SMNVEV (reference sequence). The CDR3 is CASRLTGGTEAFF. The DNA for the CDR3 is TGTGCCAGCAGATTAACAGGGGGCACTGAAGCTTTCTTT.

The J gene is TRBJ1-1, the V gene TRBV2; 11 bases map to TRBD1. The CDR3 is 15 residues long. The germline gives CDR1 SNHLY, CDR2 FYNNEI. V shed 6 bases and J 4 bases; nucleotides not matched to a gene: 7. CDR3 loop: CASSQTGTGGTEAFF. The CDR3, as DNA: TGTGCCAGCAGCCAGACCGGGACAGGGGGCACTGAAGCTTTCTTT.

This clone was recorded once. This CDR3 is CASQLAGGVKNIQYF. DNA for the CDR3: TGTGCCAGTCAACTAGCGGGGGGGGTCAAAAACATTCAGTACTTC. This chain joins TRBV6-5 and TRBJ2-4; 13 positions match TRBD2. The junction had 5 bases not matched to a gene; V was cut back by 9 bases and J by 3 bases. Looked up from germline, CDR1 is MNHEY and CDR2 is SVGAGI. CDR3 length: 15 amino acids.

In its sample, this clone was seen many times. The chain is built from TRBV2 and TRBJ1-2; D may be TRBD1 (6 bases). Trimming stripped 8 bases from V and 7 bases from J, with 17 bases between. CDR1 and CDR2 from the germline V gene are SNHLY and FYNNEI. The length of the CDR3 is 13 residues. The CDR3 loop is CASPRPDRRGYTF. CDR3 nucleotide sequence: TGTGCCAGCCCCCGCCCGGACAGACGTGGCTACACCTTC.

V gene TRBV14 combines with J gene TRBJ2-3, with 8 bases fitting TRBD1. Germline trimming cut 3 bases from V and 10 bases from J; bases unmatched to any gene: 6. The CDR3 spans 13 residues. Germline V gene sequence: CDR1 SGHDN, CDR2 FVKESK. The CDR3 sequence is CASSHPGTGSQYF. The CDR3 DNA is TGTGCCAGCAGCCATCCTGGGACAGGTTCGCAGTATTTT.

V is TRBV28 and J is TRBJ2-7; D possibly corresponds to TRBD2 (6 bases). V lost 4 bases to trimming and J lost 0 bases, with 16 bases between them. Per germline, CDR1 MDHEN and CDR2 SYDVKM. This CDR3 spans 16 amino acids. The CDR3 nucleotides read TGTGCCAGCAGTTCGTTTGGGCGGGGCAACTCCTACGAGCAGTACTTC. Residues: CASSSFGRGNSYEQYF. The variable domain in full, with the rest retrieved from reference TRBV28 and TRBJ2-7, is DVKVTQSSRYLVKRTGEKVFLECVQDMDHENMFWYRQDPGLGLRLIYFSYDVKMKEKGDIPEGYSVSREKKERFSLILESASTNQTSMYLCASSSFGRGNSYEQYFGPGTRLTVT.

This chain connects TRBV28 to TRBJ1-5; 10 bases align to TRBD1. V lost 5 bases and J lost 2; bases outside the gene matches: 6. The CDR3 runs to 16 residues. Germline V gives CDR1 MDHEN, CDR2 SYDVKM. CDR3 sequence (DNA): TGTGCCAGCAGTCGGACGGACAGGGGGGGCAATCAGCCCCAGCATTTT. It yields the protein CASSRTDRGGNQPQHF.

The genes are TRBV6-6 and TRBJ1-6, with D perhaps matching TRBD1 (6 bases). CDR1 and CDR2 (germline): MNHNY, SVGAGI (reference sequence). This CDR3 spans 14 amino acids. V lost 4 bases and J lost 4, with 8 bases in between. Written as DNA, the CDR3 is TGTGCCAGCAGTTCACAGGGTTATAATTCACCCCTCCACTTT. It codes for CASSSQGYNSPLHF.

As regards this clone: Other DNA sequences of this sample code for an identical CDR3. This chain links TRBV6-5 with TRBJ1-1, with TRBD1 as a possible D gene (5 bases). The CDR3 extends over 13 amino acids. Per germline, CDR1 MNHEY and CDR2 SVGAGI. V lost 6 bases and J 1 base, leaving 9 bases between the germline ends. The DNA for the CDR3 is TGTGCCAGCAGACCCACAGGGAACACTGAAGCTTTCTTT. It translates to CASRPTGNTEAFF.

In this sample, this clone turned up once. V is TRBV27 and J is TRBJ1-1; a weak D match, TRBD1 (5 bases). The ends were cut back, 4 bases at V and 3 bases at J, with 9 bases in the middle. Germline CDR1 and CDR2: MNHEY and SMNVEV (reference sequence). The CDR3 runs to 13 residues. The CDR3 sequence is CASSSRVDTEAFF. Here the CDR3 DNA reads TGTGCCAGCAGTTCCAGGGTGGACACTGAAGCTTTCTTT.

The V and J genes are TRBV7-8 and TRBJ1-2; 8 nucleotides align to TRBD1. The trim removed 3 bases at V and 2 bases at J, leaving 8 bases unmatched. The CDR3 covers 16 residues. Germline V gives CDR1 SGHVS, CDR2 FQNEAQ. This CDR3 reads CASSLDRDRANYGYTF. CDR3 in DNA: TGTGCCAGCAGCTTGGACAGGGATAGGGCAAACTATGGCTACACCTTC.

V usage is TRBV5-1 and J usage is TRBJ1-6, with TRBD1 as a possible D gene (5 bases). The CDR3 contains 17 residues. Trimming shortened V by 4 bases and J by 3 bases, and 17 bases separated the two germline ends. Per the germline V gene, CDR1 is SGHRS and CDR2 is YFSETQ. The CDR3 bases are TGCGCCAGCAGCCTCAGGGCCGACTTGATCTATAATTCACCCCTCCACTTT. Protein sequence: CASSLRADLIYNSPLHF.

The J gene is TRBJ2-2, the V gene TRBV6-5; tentatively, D is TRBD1 (6 bases). The V gene's germline CDR1 is MNHEY and CDR2 SVGAGI. V shed 5 bases and J shed 6 bases, with 10 bases lying between them. This CDR3 comprises 13 residues. The CDR3 DNA reads TGTGCCAGCAGTCGAGGGGGAGCCGGGGAGCTGTTTTTT. Protein sequence: CASSRGGAGELFF.

The rearrangement uses TRBV12-3 or TRBV12-4 and TRBJ1-1; D is unresolved. V was pared by 5 bases and J by 7 bases, with 11 bases between. The CDR3 has 12 amino acids. CDR3: CASSQTRGEAFF. Written as DNA, the CDR3 is TGTGCCAGCAGTCAGACCCGGGGTGAAGCTTTCTTT.

The chain carries TRBV7-9 and TRBJ1-2, with a tentative D call TRBD1 (6 bases). This CDR3 has 15 residues. Germline CDR1 is SEHNR and CDR2 is FQNEAQ (reference sequence). V was trimmed by 8 bases and J by 6 bases, leaving 22 bases between them. CDR3 sequence: CASVGAKGVIHGYTF. The CDR3 DNA sequence: TGTGCCAGCGTGGGGGCGAAGGGCGTGATCCATGGCTACACCTTC.